Below, 15 T cell receptor beta chains from the same sample are listed, as sequenced in a study of early T cells in non-severe SARS-CoV-2 infection (dated by TCRdb to 2020 to 2023). The library was produced with 5' RACE. These reads were obtained on a NextSeq 500. TCRdb trimmed the raw reads at Q25, called clones with MiXCR and kept productive beta chains. Here each entry gathers all rows of one CDR3 protein and keeps the most common genes and DNA. Here the sample has roughly 41,000 distinct CDR3 sequences; 5.8% occur a single time. Approximately 24% of the sample is in the top ten clones. Input material: whole blood. Receptors originate from an adult who was a healthcare worker with PCR-confirmed SARS-CoV-2 infection or an uninfected control (not recorded which).

This clonotype was counted only a few times. The V call is TRBV3-1, the J call TRBJ1-2, with D hard to call. CDR1 is LGHDT and CDR2 is YNNKEL in the germline V gene (reference sequence). V dropped 3 bases and J dropped 8 bases, with 10 bases sitting between them. This CDR3 has 12 amino acids. The CDR3 reads CASSQSVGGYTF. CDR3 nucleotide sequence: TGTGCCAGCAGCCAGTCCGTCGGGGGCTACACCTTC.

This clonotype was detected many times. The chain uses TRBV7-2 and TRBJ1-5; D is possibly TRBD1 (5 bases). The V gene's germline CDR1 is SGHTA and CDR2 FQGNSA. The CDR3 contains 15 residues. Trimming shortened V by 2 bases and J by 0 bases, and 8 bases separated the two germline ends. CDR3: CASSLWGLSNQPQHF. CDR3 nucleotides: TGTGCCAGCAGCTTATGGGGACTTAGCAATCAGCCCCAGCATTTT.

This clonotype was seen ten or more times. The J gene is TRBJ2-1, the V gene TRBV3-1; TRBD2 aligns across 10 bases. V dropped 5 bases and J dropped 4; count of bases not matched to a gene: 5. This CDR3 is built from 15 residues. CDR1 and CDR2 from the germline V gene are LGHDT and YNNKEL (reference sequence). Here the CDR3 DNA reads TGTGCCAGCAGCTCTAGCGGGAGAGGGTACAATGAGCAGTTCTTC. Its protein is CASSSSGRGYNEQFF.

This clonotype was picked up many times. The chain links TRBV11-2 to TRBJ2-3, with unresolved D. Per the germline V gene, CDR1 is SGHAT and CDR2 is FQNNGV. The CDR3 consists of 16 residues. V shed 1 base and J shed 0 bases, with 11 bases lying between them. In DNA form, the CDR3 reads TGTGCCAGCAGCTTAGGCTTTTTACCTAGCACAGATACGCAGTATTTT. Its protein product is CASSLGFLPSTDTQYF.

This clonotype was picked up many times. The chain has TRBV13 and TRBJ2-7; 14 positions match TRBD2. Trimming took 5 bases from V and 2 from J; bases not matched to a gene: 11. Germline CDR1 PRHDT, CDR2 FYEKMQ (reference sequence). CDR3 size: 18 residues. The CDR3 nucleotides are TGTGCCAGCAGCCACAGGACTAGCGGGGGGACCCCCGCCTACGAGCAGTACTTC. Protein sequence: CASSHRTSGGTPAYEQYF.

This clonotype has ten or more counts. The V call is TRBV20-1, the J call TRBJ2-1; perhaps D is TRBD1 or TRBD2 (6 bases each). The germline gives CDR1 DFQATT, CDR2 SNEGSKA (reference sequence). The CDR3 loop spans 12 amino acids. V lost 5 bases and J lost 8, with 13 bases in between. CDR3 amino acids: CSAPGGGDEQFF. As DNA, the CDR3 is TGCAGTGCTCCCGGGGGCGGAGATGAGCAGTTCTTC.

This clonotype occurred many times. The chain uses TRBV20-1 and TRBJ1-1; 12 bases fit TRBD1. The CDR3 runs 14 residues. V lost 1 base and J lost 10; bases outside the gene matches: 7. The germline V gene encodes CDR1 DFQATT and CDR2 SNEGSKA (reference sequence). In nucleotides, the CDR3 is TGCAGTGCTAGAGGGGACAGGGGGCGGAGGATAGCTTTCTTT. It codes for CSARGDRGRRIAFF.

V and J are TRBV12-3 or TRBV12-4 and TRBJ2-7; either TRBD1 or TRBD2 may supply D (5 bases each). Trimming removed 8 bases at V and 0 bases at J, with 14 bases between. The CDR3 runs 14 residues. DNA for the CDR3: TGTGCCAGCGGGACCCCGTTACCCTCCTACGAGCAGTACTTC. Its translation is CASGTPLPSYEQYF.

This clonotype was seen more than once but under ten times. The chain joins TRBV7-2 to TRBJ2-5, with TRBD2 matching 12 bases. V lost 6 bases and J lost 5; bases outside the gene matches: 7. CDR3 length: 15 amino acids. Germline V gene lookup returns CDR1 SGHTA and CDR2 FQGNSA. CDR3 protein: CASRGGTSGSETQYF. In DNA, the CDR3 is TGTGCCAGCAGGGGTGGGACTAGCGGGTCGGAGACCCAGTACTTC. The complete variable domain, with remaining parts taken from reference TRBV7-2 and TRBJ2-5, reads GAGVSQSPSNKVTEKGKDVELRCDPISGHTALYWYRQSLGQGLEFLIYFQGNSAPDKSGLPSDRFSAERTGGSVSTLTIQRTQQEDSAVYLCASRGGTSGSETQYFGPGTRLLVL.

This clonotype was detected many times. The J gene is TRBJ1-6, the V gene TRBV20-1, with 11 bases fitting TRBD1. Germline CDR1 DFQATT, CDR2 SNEGSKA (reference sequence). CDR3 size: 17 residues. The V segment lost 6 bases and the J segment 7 bases; nucleotides outside the gene matches: 14. The DNA for the CDR3 is TGCAGTGCCGACCCCGGGACAGGGGGAAGTGGGAATTCACCCCTCCACTTT. Translated, it gives CSADPGTGGSGNSPLHF.

The chain is built from TRBV3-1 and TRBJ2-2; D not certain. CDR3 length: 12 residues. The germline V gene has CDR1 LGHDT and CDR2 YNNKEL (reference sequence). V was clipped by 2 bases and J by 4 bases, with 2 bases between them. The CDR3 sequence: CASSQSTGELFF. In DNA, the CDR3 is TGTGCCAGCAGCCAAAGCACCGGGGAGCTGTTTTTT.

This clonotype has at least ten counts. The chain combines TRBV24-1 with TRBJ1-4; 9 bases agree with TRBD1. Germline loops: CDR1 KGHDR, CDR2 SFDVKD. The V gene end was trimmed by 4 bases and the J gene end by 7 bases; junction bases not matched to a gene: 6. This CDR3 region has 15 residues. CDR3 in DNA: TGTGCCACCAGTGACCCTGGACAGGGGAGTGAAAAACTGTTTTTT. This sequence encodes CATSDPGQGSEKLFF.

The chain joins TRBV28 to TRBJ1-1; 7 bases match TRBD1. Germline-derived CDR1 and CDR2 are MDHEN and SYDVKM. The J segment lost 0 bases and the V segment lost 8 bases, leaving 3 bases of the junction unmatched. CDR3 length: 13 residues. CDR3 residues: CASAGTVNTEAFF. Here the CDR3 DNA reads TGTGCCAGCGCCGGGACAGTGAACACTGAAGCTTTCTTT.

This clonotype was seen many times. The genes are TRBV9 and TRBJ1-6; D gene unclear. Germline CDR1 is SGDLS and CDR2 is YYNGEE. V gave up 3 bases and J gave up 0 bases, with 13 bases separating them. The CDR3 has 17 residues. CDR3 in amino acids: CASSALKGSSYNSPLHF. DNA for the CDR3: TGTGCCAGCAGCGCTTTAAAGGGCAGCTCCTATAATTCACCCCTCCACTTT.

At least ten counts were recorded for this clonotype. The rearrangement uses TRBV20-1 and TRBJ2-7; D is possibly TRBD1 (5 bases). In germline, CDR1 is DFQATT, CDR2 SNEGSKA (reference sequence). This CDR3 is 12 amino acids long. Trimming removed 6 bases from V and 5 bases from J, with 14 bases in between. For the CDR3, the DNA is TGCAGTGCGCTCGGCAGGGTCGACGAGCAGTACTTC. Its translation: CSALGRVDEQYF.